This T cell receptor (beta chain) was found in a study of blood T cells in healthy people across ages. This clonotype was detected a few times. The antigen is unknown. Germline values: CDR1 MNHEY, CDR2 SMNVEV (reference sequence). This CDR3 is built from 15 residues. Trimming cost V 5 bases and J 4 bases, with 17 bases left between them. Healthy individuals of Caucasian origin from Russia, aged roughly 6 to 90, served as donors. Around 10 milliliters was the volume of peripheral blood drawn from each donor. It was with a sample-barcoded 5' primer and a J-beta primer mix that a second PCR of roughly 7 to 12 cycles was run. TCRdb re-analysed the 5' RACE reads in MiXCR, keeping a single row per CDR3 protein. This table holds about 1.8 million distinct CDR3 sequences, about 50% found once. Findings and caveats of the study: Percentage of naive T cells showed a strong correlation with TCR beta diversity.

The chain employs TRBV27 and TRBJ1-1; perhaps TRBD1 as D (6 bases). This clonotype originated in a woman in her forties in good health. Sequenced: blood. CDR3 nucleotide sequence: TGTGCCAGCAGTCTCCGTACAGGGAGGGGCACTGAAGCTTTCTTT. Protein product: CASSLRTGRGTEAFF.